These 32 T cell receptor beta chains were all obtained from the same sample, sequenced in a study of cytomegalovirus exposure and HLA in healthy donors. Amplification used 60 Vbeta primers and 13 Jbeta primers. The method was immunoSEQ multiplex PCR; TCRdb's version includes in-frame clones alone and lacks a portion of them. The sample lists 160,000 or so clones, around 83% occurring once. Sample: PBMCs. The receptor source for this set is a woman between 18 and 29 years old in good health and CMV-seronegative.

Worth noting for this clone: The junction departs from germline at one end; a sequencing error may be responsible. CDR3 region: CASGRPEGSKNIRYF. As DNA, the CDR3 is TGTGCCAGCGGGCGGCCAGAGGGATCCAAAAACATTCGGTACTTC. The rearrangement uses TRBV9 and TRBJ2-4, with D perhaps TRBD2 (5 bases). CDR1 and CDR2 from the germline V gene are SGDLS and YYNGEE. The CDR3 covers 15 residues. The full variable domain, with the rest looked up from reference TRBV9 and TRBJ2-4, is DSGVTQTPKHLITATGQRVTLRCSPRSGDLSVYWYQQSLDQGLQFLIQYYNGEERAKGNILERFSAQQFPDLHSELNLSSLELGDSALYFCASGRPEGSKNIRYFGAGTRLSVL.

The genes are TRBV7-9 and TRBJ2-4, with 7 bases identical to TRBD2. CDR1 SEHNR and CDR2 FQNEAQ come from the germline V gene (reference sequence). V lost 5 bases to trimming and J lost 0 bases; unmatched junction nucleotides: 10. This CDR3 has 17 residues. The CDR3 loop is CASSREAQREAKNIQYF. In DNA, the CDR3 is TGTGCCAGCAGCCGCGAGGCCCAGCGGGAAGCCAAAAACATTCAGTACTTC.

This rearrangement joins TRBV4-1 to TRBJ2-6; 8 bases line up with TRBD1. The CDR3 totals 17 residues. In germline, CDR1 is MGHRA, CDR2 YSYEKL. V lost 2 bases, J lost 4 bases, and 7 bases stayed unmatched. The CDR3: CASSQPQGANGANVLTF. CDR3 sequence (DNA): TGCGCCAGCAGCCAACCCCAGGGGGCAAACGGGGCCAACGTCCTGACTTTC.

V is TRBV29-1 and J is TRBJ2-7, with D possibly being TRBD2 (5 bases). CDR3 length: 13 residues. V lost 6 bases and J lost 1, with 13 bases in between. Germline V gene lookup returns CDR1 SQVTM and CDR2 ANQGSEA. Here the CDR3 DNA reads TGCAGCGTAAACCGGGATCCATCCTACGAGCAGTACTTC. Protein sequence: CSVNRDPSYEQYF.

The chain carries TRBV28 and TRBJ1-1; 7 bases align to TRBD1. The CDR3 is 16 amino acids. V trimming: 5 bases; J trimming: 0 bases; junction bases outside the gene matches: 9. Germline-derived CDR1 and CDR2 are MDHEN and SYDVKM. The CDR3 loop is CASSPGQIYMNTEAFF. The CDR3 DNA follows: TGTGCCAGCAGTCCGGGACAGATTTACATGAACACTGAAGCTTTCTTT. Supplemented by reference TRBV28 and TRBJ1-1, the full variable domain reads DVKVTQSSRYLVKRTGEKVFLECVQDMDHENMFWYRQDPGLGLRLIYFSYDVKMKEKGDIPEGYSVSREKKERFSLILESASTNQTSMYLCASSPGQIYMNTEAFFGQGTRLTVV.

The chain employs TRBV4-2 and TRBJ2-3; 10 nucleotides agree with TRBD2. Germline assignment: CDR1 LGHNA and CDR2 YNFKEQ. V lost 2 bases and J lost 2; bases outside the gene matches: 10. The CDR3 is 18 residues long. CDR3 protein: CASSQTPPAGGITDTQYF. The CDR3 nucleotides read TGTGCCAGCAGCCAAACTCCCCCAGCGGGAGGGATCACAGATACGCAGTATTTT.

The chain combines TRBV5-4 with TRBJ2-1; D perhaps matches TRBD2 (5 bases). Germline CDR1 is SGHNT and CDR2 is YYREEE (reference sequence). This CDR3 has 13 residues. The V and J ends lost 4 bases and 5 bases respectively, with 10 bases between them. The CDR3 protein is CASSLPGNNEQFF. The CDR3 coding sequence is TGTGCCAGCAGCCTCCCGGGAAACAATGAGCAGTTCTTC.

The J gene is TRBJ2-3, the V gene TRBV6-5; 8 bases line up with TRBD1. Trimming at V came to 2 bases and at J to 5 bases, leaving 3 bases not matched to a gene. The CDR3 spans 14 residues. The germline V gene encodes CDR1 MNHEY and CDR2 SVGAGI. CDR3 region: CASSYMDREDTQYF. CDR3 nucleotides: TGTGCCAGCAGTTACATGGACAGGGAAGATACGCAGTATTTT.

V and J are TRBV12-5 and TRBJ2-3; a possible D gene is TRBD2 (7 bases). The CDR3 has 15 residues. Trimming cost V 6 bases and J 2 bases, with 15 bases left between them. From germline, CDR1 is LGHNT and CDR2 FRNRAP. The CDR3 DNA reads as TGTGCTAGTGGCCTGAGGGGGGGAAACACAGATACGCAGTATTTT. Its protein is CASGLRGGNTDTQYF.

This clone has only one observation. The rearrangement links TRBV27 to TRBJ1-2, with unresolved D. The CDR3 totals 12 residues. V was cut by 4 bases and J by 4 bases, with 7 bases left in between. Per germline, CDR1 MNHEY and CDR2 SMNVEV (reference sequence). CDR3 residues: CASSSGAYGYTF. The CDR3 nucleotides read TGTGCCAGCAGTTCTGGAGCCTATGGCTACACCTTC.

This rearrangement joins TRBV18 to TRBJ1-1; a weak D match, TRBD1 (6 bases). CDR3 size: 14 residues. Germline values: CDR1 KGHSH, CDR2 LQKENI. V was cut by 6 bases and J by 2 bases, with 13 bases left in between. The CDR3 loop reads CASSLAGGNTEAFF. The DNA of the CDR3 is TGTGCCAGCTCCCTTGCGGGGGGCAACACTGAAGCTTTCTTT.

This clone was seen a handful of times. This chain connects TRBV6-1 to TRBJ2-3; D remains unclear. The CDR3 spans 13 residues. Germline-derived CDR1 and CDR2 are MNHNS and SASEGT. The V and J ends lost 6 bases and 6 bases respectively, with 13 bases between them. Here the CDR3 DNA reads TGTGCCAGCAGCACCAACACACCGGATACGCAGTATTTT. Translating it yields CASSTNTPDTQYF.

The chain combines TRBV11-2 with TRBJ2-3; TRBD2 matches at 11 bases. Germline lookup yields CDR1 SGHAT and CDR2 FQNNGV. The CDR3 runs 16 residues. Trimming took 5 bases from V and 5 from J; bases not matched to a gene: 9. The CDR3 region has the DNA TGTGCCAGCAGCGGGCTAGCGGGGGGCGGTATAGATACGCAGTATTTT. It encodes CASSGLAGGGIDTQYF.

The rearrangement joins TRBV9 to TRBJ2-5, with D possibly matching TRBD2 (7 bases). With 0 bases removed from V and 5 bases from J, the gap between germline ends came to 14 bases. Germline-derived CDR1 and CDR2 are SGDLS and YYNGEE. The length of the CDR3 is 15 residues. CDR3 loop: CASSVASGGQETQYF. The CDR3 DNA reads as TGTGCCAGCAGCGTAGCGTCGGGAGGACAGGAGACCCAGTACTTC.

V gene TRBV25-1 combines with J gene TRBJ1-3; perhaps TRBD1 as D (6 bases). V was pared by 7 bases and J by 0 bases, with 10 bases between. CDR3 length: 14 residues. Germline loops: CDR1 MGHDK, CDR2 SYGVNS. CDR3 amino acids: CASTTGRSGNTIYF. The CDR3 DNA follows: TGTGCCAGCACGACAGGCCGCTCTGGAAACACCATATATTTT.

The CDR3: CASSPQGSSYEQYF. The CDR3, as DNA: TGTGCCAGCAGCCCACAGGGATCCTCCTACGAGCAGTACTTC. The chain employs TRBV11-3 and TRBJ2-5, with a weak D call TRBD1 (6 bases). The J call is doubtful: the DNA matches TRBJ2-7 better. This CDR3 has 14 amino acids. Germline values: CDR1 SGHNT, CDR2 YENEEA.

This clone appeared once. V is TRBV9 and J is TRBJ2-3; TRBD2 aligns across 12 bases. Per the germline V gene, CDR1 is SGDLS and CDR2 is YYNGEE. The CDR3 sequence is 17 residues long. V dropped 1 base and J dropped 5; count of bases not matched to a gene: 8. The CDR3 nucleotides are TGTGCCAGCAGCGTACTCTCTTCGGGACTAGCGGGAGATACGCAGTATTTT. It yields the protein CASSVLSSGLAGDTQYF. The full variable domain, rest sourced from reference TRBV9 and TRBJ2-3, is DSGVTQTPKHLITATGQRVTLRCSPRSGDLSVYWYQQSLDQGLQFLIQYYNGEERAKGNILERFSAQQFPDLHSELNLSSLELGDSALYFCASSVLSSGLAGDTQYFGPGTRLTVL.

V usage is TRBV7-8 and J usage is TRBJ2-5; 8 nucleotides line up with TRBD2. J gave up 3 bases and V 4 bases, and 4 bases lay outside the gene matches. The germline CDR1 and CDR2 sequences are SGHVS and FQNEAQ. The CDR3 length is 14 residues. For the CDR3, the DNA is TGTGCCAGCAGCTCCCCGCGGGGGGAAGAGACCCAGTACTTC. Translation: CASSSPRGEETQYF.

The chain links TRBV7-2 to TRBJ2-5; 7 positions agree with TRBD2. V lost 5 bases to trimming and J lost 5 bases; unmatched junction nucleotides: 14. The CDR3 contains 16 residues. Germline V lookup: CDR1 SGHTA, CDR2 FQGNSA. The CDR3 spells CASSRNNGGFGETQYF. The CDR3 DNA reads TGTGCCAGCAGCCGGAATAACGGGGGGTTCGGGGAGACCCAGTACTTC.

The V call is TRBV25-1, the J call TRBJ2-7; 8 nucleotides align to TRBD1. Germline V CDR1 and CDR2: MGHDK, SYGVNS. The CDR3 spans 12 residues. CDR3 sequence reads: CAGTTGAREQYF. The CDR3 bases are TGTGCTGGAACGACAGGGGCACGTGAGCAGTACTTC.

This clone was seen only a few times. The chain carries TRBV28 and TRBJ1-2, with TRBD1 as a possible D gene (6 bases). The CDR3 totals 12 residues. V was clipped by 11 bases and J by 8 bases, with 18 bases between them. In germline, CDR1 is MDHEN, CDR2 SYDVKM. CDR3 bases: TGTGCCGCCGGAGGAGGCGGGGGCGGCTACACCTTC. This translates into CAAGGGGGGYTF.

This chain joins TRBV5-1 and TRBJ2-7, with 8 bases identical to TRBD2. Germline-derived CDR1 and CDR2 are SGHRS and YFSETQ. J was trimmed by 6 bases and V by 0 bases; bases with no gene match: 8. CDR3 size: 15 residues. CDR3: CASSLGPGLAGEQYF. The CDR3 DNA is TGCGCCAGCAGCTTGGGACCCGGACTAGCCGGCGAGCAGTACTTC. Full variable domain (outside the CDR3, taken from reference TRBV5-1 and TRBJ2-7): KAGVTQTPRYLIKTRGQQVTLSCSPISGHRSVSWYQQTPGQGLQFLFEYFSETQRNKGNFPGRFSGRQFSNSRSEMNVSTLELGDSALYLCASSLGPGLAGEQYFGPGTRLTVT.

This chain connects TRBV15 to TRBJ2-7, with 7 positions matching TRBD1. CDR3 length equals 15 residues. Germline assignment: CDR1 LNHNV and CDR2 YYDKDF (reference sequence). V lost 0 bases, J lost 0 bases, and 2 bases stayed unmatched. The DNA of the CDR3 is TGTGCCACCAGCAGAGAGGACAGGATCTCCTACGAGCAGTACTTC. It specifies CATSREDRISYEQYF.

The chain employs TRBV5-1 and TRBJ2-3; D is ambiguous. CDR1 is SGHRS and CDR2 is YFSETQ in the germline V gene. V gave up 2 bases and J gave up 0 bases, with 7 bases separating them. This CDR3 spans 14 amino acids. In DNA form, the CDR3 reads TGCGCCAGCAGCTTTACACCTAGCACAGATACGCAGTATTTT. This sequence encodes CASSFTPSTDTQYF.

This sequence joins TRBV27 and TRBJ2-2; perhaps TRBD2 as D (7 bases). The germline gives CDR1 MNHEY, CDR2 SMNVEV (reference sequence). Trimming shortened V by 3 bases and J by 11 bases, and 13 bases separated the two germline ends. The CDR3 consists of 13 residues. DNA of the CDR3: TGTGCCAGCAGTTTGATGGGGGGGGCCGAGCTGTTTTTT. Translating it yields CASSLMGGAELFF.

The rearrangement uses TRBV2 and TRBJ1-2; D might be TRBD1 (5 bases). The V gene's germline CDR1 is SNHLY and CDR2 FYNNEI. The CDR3 runs to 11 residues. V was shortened by 7 bases and J by 8 bases, with 11 bases between the two germline ends. The CDR3 sequence is CASKWTWGYTF. The CDR3 region has the DNA TGTGCCAGCAAGTGGACATGGGGCTACACCTTC.

This clone was seen a single time. The rearrangement uses TRBV7-6 and TRBJ1-3, with 10 bases lining up with TRBD1. Trimming removed 1 base from V and 4 bases from J; junction bases left unmatched: 4. CDR3 length: 16 amino acids. Per germline, CDR1 SGHVS and CDR2 FNYEAQ. DNA for the CDR3: TGTGCCAGCAGCTTAGGACAGGGGGCGTTGGGAAACACCATATATTTT. Its translation is CASSLGQGALGNTIYF.

The chain couples TRBV28 to TRBJ2-5, with D hard to call. This CDR3 has 14 residues. Germline CDR1 MDHEN, CDR2 SYDVKM. V shed 6 bases and J shed 3 bases, with 14 bases lying between them. The CDR3 spells CASRSPPPKETQYF. The CDR3 DNA sequence: TGTGCCAGCAGGAGCCCACCACCGAAAGAGACCCAGTACTTC.

The rearrangement links TRBV27 to TRBJ1-2, with 8 bases identical to TRBD1. Per germline, CDR1 MNHEY and CDR2 SMNVEV (reference sequence). The junction had 6 bases not matched to a gene; V was cut back by 2 bases and J by 7 bases. This CDR3 region has 14 residues. The CDR3 sequence is CASSLLGQDSGYTF. CDR3 DNA: TGTGCCAGCAGTTTACTGGGACAGGATAGTGGCTACACCTTC.

This sequence joins TRBV28 and TRBJ2-3; D is perhaps TRBD1 (5 bases). The V end lost 3 bases, the J end lost 6 bases, and 7 bases lay between the germline ends. The germline CDR1 and CDR2 sequences are MDHEN and SYDVKM. The CDR3 spans 12 residues. CDR3: CASSFRVDTQYF. In nucleotides, the CDR3 is TGTGCCAGCAGTTTCAGGGTGGATACGCAGTATTTT. The variable domain in full, completed from reference TRBV28 and TRBJ2-3, reads DVKVTQSSRYLVKRTGEKVFLECVQDMDHENMFWYRQDPGLGLRLIYFSYDVKMKEKGDIPEGYSVSREKKERFSLILESASTNQTSMYLCASSFRVDTQYFGPGTRLTVL.

The chain links TRBV19 to TRBJ2-1; a weak D match, TRBD2 (6 bases). Trimming removed 0 bases at V and 7 bases at J, with 16 bases between. This CDR3 spans 16 amino acids. Germline V CDR1 and CDR2: LNHDA, SQIVND (reference sequence). In nucleotides, the CDR3 is TGTGCCAGTAGTATAGAATCCGGAGGGAGAGGGAATGAGCAGTTCTTC. Protein: CASSIESGGRGNEQFF.

This chain connects TRBV2 to TRBJ2-3; D uncertain. Looked up from germline, CDR1 is SNHLY and CDR2 is FYNNEI. Deletions cut 3 bases from V and 1 base from J, with 8 bases between. The CDR3 spans 14 residues. CDR3 protein: CASSEFPGTDTQYF. The CDR3, as DNA: TGTGCCAGCAGTGAGTTTCCTGGCACAGATACGCAGTATTTT.